Here is one T cell receptor (beta chain) with its context. This clone has more than one count but fewer than ten. Its target antigen remains unknown. No clone much larger than this one lies a single base away; base qualities are absent. The library was made by the immunoSEQ multiplex PCR assay. DNA from the CD4+ T cells that had been cultured and isolated underwent TCR beta CDR3 sequencing. Per the source publication's procedure: Non-productive TCR sequences were removed, reads were trimmed to the CDR3 region, and CDR3s of at least 7 amino acids were retained. Antigen-specific clonotypes were identified using the MANAFEST web app by comparison of expansion in peptide wells against reference cultures. Positive clones required FDR<0.05 expansion versus reference and all other wells, odds ratio above 5, and frequency above 0.1% in two replicate wells. Cross-reactive clonotypes were defined as significantly expanded in SARS-CoV-2 spike wells and in at least one common cold coronavirus spike condition. Using the stringdist R package, CDR3 similarity was measured by Levenshtein distance, and unrooted trees were constructed with ape in R 3.6.1. TCRdb stores this immuneACCESS table with in-frame sequences only. Part of the clones is absent; in the studies checked, under half of the shortfall reflects unresolved V genes, and no reason is known for the rest. V and J calls and clone size follow that table, whereas D and trimming were derived from the DNA. The table for this sample lists 25,000 to 40,000 clones; about 66% of them were counted only once. 8% to 9% of the sample is in the top ten clones.

This sample is part of a study of vaccination effects on CD4 cells after COVID-19 (dated by TCRdb to between 2021 and 2022). About the full investigation: Post-vaccine samples across the study were collected a median of 72 days after the second dose, with a range of 14 to 241. Cultures from other donors in the study were sequenced with the Oncomine TCR Beta short-read assay on an Illumina iSeq 100. SARS-CoV-2 spike-specific CD4+ TCR repertoires from before and after mRNA vaccination were compared in COVID-19 convalescent patients and in infection-naive vaccine recipients. The full study included around nine COVID-19 convalescent patients and several SARS-CoV-2-naive healthy vaccine recipients. Results and caveats for the whole study, not just this receptor: Only a small number of convalescent patients were included, and no early post-infection timepoints were available, which limited the study. Clones induced by infection and clones induced by vaccination both contracted markedly at late timepoints after vaccination, which fits with T cell responses waning over time. Among healthy vaccine recipients, nearly all vaccine-induced clones were SARS-CoV-2 mono-reactive, and only 1 of 255 was cross-reactive with common cold coronaviruses.

The ViraFEST assay stimulated PBMC with viral peptide pools and then used TCR sequencing to identify antigen-specific CD4+ T cell clonotypes by expansion. After around ten days of culture, CD4+ T cells were isolated with the EasySep CD4+ T cell isolation kit. Two doses of either the BNT162b2 or the mRNA-1273 mRNA SARS-CoV-2 vaccine were administered to participants. None of the healthy vaccine recipients had a prior SARS-CoV-2 infection, which was confirmed by nucleocapsid antibody tests that came back negative both before and after vaccination. A few million PBMC per well were cultured in IMDM with 5% human AB serum, 8 to 10 IU/ml IL-2 and gentamicin, plus 10 ug/ml peptides. Half of the culture medium was replaced with fresh IL-2-containing medium on days 3 and 7. Unless noted otherwise, every peptide stimulation condition was grown in triplicate wells. Using Ficoll-Paque Plus gradient centrifugation, PBMC were separated from whole blood and then either used fresh or cryopreserved at -140C. The spike proteins of SARS-CoV-2 and of the common cold coronaviruses HCoV-NL63, HCoV-OC43 and HCoV-229E were spanned by overlapping peptide pools. Genomic DNA was extracted from cultured CD4+ T cells with the QIAamp micro DNA kit.

The cysteine opens and the phenylalanine closes a CDR3 of 17 amino acids. The retained sequence is limited to the CDR3, 51 bases, with the frame set at the first base. V is trimmed back by 6 bases and J by 4 bases, and the junction contains 11 bases that no gene match accounts for. For CDR1 and CDR2, the germline V gene lists KGHSH and LQKENI. The material was CD4+ T cells from PBMCs cultured with SARS-CoV-2 spike peptides, obtained after COVID-19 vaccination. The cell subset or site label corresponds to: SARS-CoV-2 spike overlapping peptide pool stimulation. The chain employs TRBV18 and TRBJ2-3; TRBD1 aligns with 12 central bases. The sequence derives from a human donor who received a COVID-19 vaccine. Read as DNA, the sequence is TGTGCCAGCTCGCAATTAGGCGGGACAGGGGGCCCAGATACGCAGTATTTT. The translation is CASSQLGGTGGPDTQYF.